These T cell receptor beta chains were read from a single sample in a study of a mutant IDH1 vaccine in newly diagnosed glioma. Sequencing used immunoSEQ multiplex PCR; TCRdb keeps in-frame clones, though not all of them. The sample gives around 30,000 clones, 80% to 85% of which show up once; around 30% is in the top ten. No antigen has been assigned to these receptors. Sample: PBMCs, taken from a glioma patient whose treatment included an IDH1 peptide vaccine. The receptors stem from a man between 25 and 39 years old with glioma. CDR3s include the opening cysteine and the closing phenylalanine or tryptophan. Fields, in order: clone size, D gene, J gene, V gene, CDR3 DNA, CDR3 protein. The D gene is left open where the match is weak. A clone size is listed for some rows: how often the clone was seen (once, few, many), or a class if it is expanded.

>once|TRBD2|TRBJ2-5|TRBV7-9
TGTGCCAGCAGCCCTCCTAGCGGGGGGTGGATGGAGACCCAGTACTTC
CASSPPSGGWMETQYF
>.|.|TRBJ2-7|TRBV27
TGTGCCAGCAGTTTAGTTCGGGGGGCCCACGAGCAGTACTTC
CASSLVRGAHEQYF
>.|TRBD1|TRBJ2-5|TRBV7-8
TGTGCCAGCAGCTTACCCGGGACAGGGCAAGAGACCCAGTACTTC
CASSLPGTGQETQYF
>medium-sized|TRBD1|TRBJ1-2|TRBV9
TGTGCCAGCAGCCTTGGGACAGGGGGCGCGATCTATGGCTACACCTTC
CASSLGTGGAIYGYTF
>.|.|TRBJ2-5|TRBV11-2
TGTGCCAGCAGTCCGGACAGTGAAGAGACCCAGTACTTC
CASSPDSEETQYF
>.|TRBD1|TRBJ2-7|TRBV6-1
TGTGCCAGCAGTGCTCCGGGACAGACTTCCTACGAGCAGTACTTC
CASSAPGQTSYEQYF
>.|.|TRBJ1-3|TRBV5-1
TGCGCCAGCAGCTTGGGACAGGTTAGCTCTGGAAACACCATATATTTT
CASSLGQVSSGNTIYF
>.|.|TRBJ2-7|TRBV7-9
TGTGCCAGCAACGCCATAGGGGCGGGCGAGCAGTACTTC
CASNAIGAGEQYF
>.|TRBD1|TRBJ1-3|TRBV28
TGTGCCAGCAAAGCGCCCCGGACAGGAAGAAGCTCTGGAAACACCATATATTTT
CASKAPRTGRSSGNTIYF
>.|.|TRBJ2-1|TRBV28
TGTGCCAGCAGTCCAATCGACATCCTCTACAATGAGCAGTTCTTC
CASSPIDILYNEQFF
>.|.|TRBJ2-3|TRBV29-1
TGCAGCGTTGTGACACCTGGGTCCGCAGATACGCAGTATTTT
CSVVTPGSADTQYF
>.|.|TRBJ2-6|TRBV27
TGTGCCAGCAGTATCGGGACCACCTCCTCTGGGACCAACGTCCTGACTTTC
CASSIGTTSSGTNVLTF
>.|TRBD1|TRBJ1-1|TRBV7-9
TGTGCCAGCAGCTATGAACAGGGGAGGGACACTGAAGCTTTCTTT
CASSYEQGRDTEAFF
>.|TRBD2|TRBJ2-1|TRBV5-5
TGTGCCAGCAGCTGGACAACTAGCGGGCAGGCCTACAATGAGCAGTTCTTC
CASSWTTSGQAYNEQFF
>.|.|TRBJ1-6|TRBV6-1
TGTGCCAGCAGTGAGTTTGCCTATAATTCACCCCTCCACTTT
CASSEFAYNSPLHF
>few|.|TRBJ1-6|TRBV28
TGTGCCAGCAGTTTACATAATTCACCCCTCCACTTT
CASSLHNSPLHF
>.|TRBD1|TRBJ2-7|TRBV11-2
TGTGCCAGCAGCCAGCTAACAGGGGTCAGCTCCTACGAGCAGTACTTC
CASSQLTGVSSYEQYF
>once|.|TRBJ2-2|TRBV6-1
TGTGCCAGCAGTGTCAGGACTAAGACCGGGGAGCTGTTTTTT
CASSVRTKTGELFF
>once|.|TRBJ2-2|TRBV15
TGTGCCACCAGCAGAGAAGGTAAAGGCGTGGATAACACCGGGGAGCTGTTTTTT
CATSREGKGVDNTGELFF
>.|TRBD1|TRBJ1-2|TRBV29-1
TGCAGCGTGCCCGGGACAGGGGGCTTAGTCTATGGCTACACCTTC
CSVPGTGGLVYGYTF
>.|.|TRBJ2-5|TRBV6-1
TGTGCCAGCAGTGAATTGAGGGCTCCCAACCAAGAGACCCAGTACTTC
CASSELRAPNQETQYF
>.|TRBD2|TRBJ2-1|TRBV9
TGTGCCAGCAGCGTAGTAGCGGGGGGGTACACTGAGCAGTTCTTC
CASSVVAGGYTEQFF
>.|.|TRBJ2-3|TRBV7-8
TGTGCCAGCAGCTTAGTGTCAGGGGGCACAGATACGCAGTATTTT
CASSLVSGGTDTQYF
>few|.|TRBJ1-5|TRBV9
TGTGCCAGCAGCGCTGGGGGGGGTTTAAGCAATCAGCCCCAGCATTTT
CASSAGGGLSNQPQHF